Following are 17 T cell receptor beta chains from one sample sequenced in a study of identical twins. TCRdb reanalysed the 5' RACE reads using MiXCR and keeps one entry per CDR3 protein. The table lists roughly 190,000 distinct CDR3 sequences, approximately 16% of them singletons. The sample also formed part of further work on T cells expressing NK-cell markers.

Sequenced material: CD8+ T cells sorted from blood. The receptors shown here come from a woman aged 18 to 35 in good health.

Written as DNA, the CDR3 is TGTGCCACCAGCAGAGCGGGAGGGGGGGACACTGAAGCTTTCTTT. This sequence encodes CATSRAGGGDTEAFF. This chain joins TRBV15 and TRBJ1-1; D is perhaps TRBD1 (6 bases). The CDR3 has 15 amino acids. The germline V gene has CDR1 LNHNV and CDR2 YYDKDF (reference sequence). Trimming cost V 1 base and J 3 bases, with 12 bases left between them.

The V gene is TRBV7-9, the J gene TRBJ2-5, with 10 nucleotides matching TRBD1. Germline values: CDR1 SEHNR, CDR2 FQNEAQ (reference sequence). V trimming: 5 bases; J trimming: 5 bases; junction bases outside the gene matches: 8. This CDR3 region has 15 residues. In nucleotides, the CDR3 is TGTGCCAGCAGCCTGCGACAGGGGGCAGGGGAGACCCAGTACTTC. Its translation is CASSLRQGAGETQYF.

In this sample, this clonotype turned up a few times. This chain links TRBV5-1 with TRBJ2-7; D might be TRBD2 (6 bases). This CDR3 comprises 15 residues. V was clipped by 0 bases and J by 2 bases, with 12 bases between them. CDR1 is SGHRS, CDR2 YFSETQ, per germline. CDR3 coding DNA: TGCGCCAGCAGCTTGGTCTCTAGCGAAACCTACGAGCAGTACTTC. Translating gives CASSLVSSETYEQYF.

This sequence joins TRBV7-3 and TRBJ2-7, with 7 positions matching TRBD1. The CDR3 extends over 17 amino acids. Germline V gene data show CDR1 as SGHTA and CDR2 as FQGTGA. Unmatched junction bases numbered 12, after V lost 3 bases and J lost 1 base. Here the CDR3 reads CASSLLKYRGKSYEQYF. In DNA, the CDR3 is TGTGCCAGCAGCTTGTTAAAGTACAGGGGAAAATCCTACGAGCAGTACTTC.

The chain uses TRBV3-1 and TRBJ2-5, with D perhaps matching TRBD2 (5 bases). Trimming shortened V by 5 bases and J by 12 bases, and 16 bases separated the two germline ends. The V gene's germline CDR1 is LGHDT and CDR2 YNNKEL (reference sequence). This CDR3 is built from 12 residues. CDR3 loop: CASSWVARLKYF. The CDR3 DNA is TGTGCCAGCAGCTGGGTAGCGAGGCTCAAGTACTTC.

This sequence joins TRBV20-1 and TRBJ2-5; D gene unclear. CDR1 is DFQATT and CDR2 is SNEGSKA in the germline V gene (reference sequence). V lost 4 bases, J lost 2 bases, and 14 bases lay in between. The CDR3 length is 14 residues. The chain's CDR3 is CSAMYPHLQETQYF. CDR3 DNA sequence: TGCAGTGCTATGTATCCGCACCTGCAAGAGACCCAGTACTTC.

This chain uses TRBV9 with TRBJ2-5; TRBD2 is a possible D gene (7 bases). Looked up from germline, CDR1 is SGDLS and CDR2 is YYNGEE. V was pared by 4 bases and J by 5 bases, with 15 bases between. The CDR3 is 14 residues long. The CDR3 protein is CASSSRGAIETQYF. The CDR3 nucleotides read TGTGCCAGCAGCTCCCGGGGGGCCATTGAGACCCAGTACTTC.

Many counts were recorded for this clonotype. This chain uses TRBV20-1 with TRBJ2-7; 8 bases agree with TRBD2. The CDR3 is 13 residues long. Per the germline V gene, CDR1 is DFQATT and CDR2 is SNEGSKA (reference sequence). The CDR3 DNA is TGCAGGGCCGCTAGCGGGTCCTCCTACGAGCAGTACTTC. It translates to CRAASGSSYEQYF.

This rearrangement joins TRBV12-5 to TRBJ1-4; D perhaps matches TRBD1 (5 bases). The V and J ends lost 7 bases and 2 bases respectively, with 11 bases between them. CDR1 and CDR2 from the germline V gene are LGHNT and FRNRAP. CDR3 length equals 14 residues. CDR3 region: CASASWGTNEKLFF. CDR3 nucleotide sequence: TGTGCTAGTGCCTCCTGGGGGACTAATGAAAAACTGTTTTTT. The variable domain in full, completed from reference TRBV12-5 and TRBJ1-4, reads DARVTQTPRHKVTEMGQEVTMRCQPILGHNTVFWYRQTMMQGLELLAYFRNRAPLDDSGMPKDRFSAEMPDATLATLKIQPSEPRDSAVYFCASASWGTNEKLFFGSGTQLSVL.

V usage is TRBV4-3 and J usage is TRBJ2-7, with a possible D match to TRBD2 (5 bases). Trimming cost V 1 base and J 5 bases, with 9 bases left between them. This CDR3 is 13 amino acids long. Germline V lookup: CDR1 LGHNA, CDR2 YSLEER. The chain's CDR3 is CASSQVSSDEQYF. The CDR3 bases are TGCGCCAGCAGCCAAGTCAGTAGCGACGAGCAGTACTTC.

This clonotype has a handful of counts. The chain uses TRBV10-2 and TRBJ2-7; possible D gene TRBD2, 5 bases. The germline gives CDR1 WSHSY, CDR2 SAAADI. V was pared by 0 bases and J by 10 bases, with 16 bases between. This CDR3 contains 14 residues. The chain's CDR3 is CASSESGAATIQYF. The CDR3 coding sequence is TGCGCCAGCAGTGAGTCGGGAGCGGCGACGATTCAGTACTTC.

V is TRBV14 and J is TRBJ2-1; a possible D gene is TRBD1 (5 bases). V was trimmed by 5 bases and J by 9 bases, leaving 11 bases between them. Germline CDR1 and CDR2: SGHDN and FVKESK. The CDR3 covers 12 residues. CDR3 sequence: CASSSQGIEQFF. CDR3 coding DNA: TGTGCCAGCAGCTCCCAGGGAATTGAGCAGTTCTTC.

This clonotype was counted between two and nine times. This chain uses TRBV7-3 with TRBJ1-4, with D possibly TRBD1 on 6 matching bases. The CDR3 is 13 amino acids. Germline V gives CDR1 SGHTA, CDR2 FQGTGA. The V end was cut by 3 bases, the J end by 10 bases, with 12 bases between. CDR3 bases: TGTGCCAGCAGCTTGGGGGCGGAGGGAAAACTGTTTTTT. It codes for CASSLGAEGKLFF. Filled out from reference TRBV7-3 and TRBJ1-4, the complete variable domain reads GAGVSQTPSNKVTEKGKYVELRCDPISGHTALYWYRQSLGQGPEFLIYFQGTGAADDSGLPNDRFFAVRPEGSVSTLKIQRTERGDSAVYLCASSLGAEGKLFFGSGTQLSVL.

The gene calls are TRBV12-3 or TRBV12-4 and TRBJ2-3, with 8 bases lining up with TRBD2. The CDR3 loop spans 15 amino acids. The ends lost 7 bases at V and 5 bases at J; junction bases unmatched: 11. CDR3 sequence reads: CASTLQAGVGDTQYF. CDR3 nucleotides: TGTGCCAGCACTCTACAAGCGGGAGTAGGAGATACGCAGTATTTT.

In this sample, this clonotype turned up many times. The CDR3 protein is CASSLAPEQFF. In DNA, the CDR3 is TGTGCCAGCAGCTTAGCCCCCGAGCAGTTCTTC. This chain joins TRBV7-9 and TRBJ2-1; D unresolved. Deletions cut 0 bases from V and 10 bases from J, with 4 bases between. Germline CDR1 is SEHNR and CDR2 is FQNEAQ (reference sequence). The CDR3 is made up of 11 amino acids.

This clonotype was observed a handful of times. The chain combines TRBV11-2 with TRBJ2-1; 7 nucleotides match TRBD2. The CDR3 is 19 amino acids. Germline V CDR1 and CDR2: SGHAT, FQNNGV. V dropped 4 bases and J dropped 2; count of bases not matched to a gene: 17. The CDR3 loop reads CASSSGRSMGRDPYNEQFF. Written as DNA, the CDR3 is TGTGCCAGCAGCTCAGGGAGGTCCATGGGGAGGGACCCCTACAATGAGCAGTTCTTC. Supplemented by reference TRBV11-2 and TRBJ2-1, the full variable domain reads EAGVAQSPRYKIIEKRQSVAFWCNPISGHATLYWYQQILGQGPKLLIQFQNNGVVDDSQLPKDRFSAERLKGVDSTLKIQPAKLEDSAVYLCASSSGRSMGRDPYNEQFFGPGTRLTVL.

The genes are TRBV15 and TRBJ2-5; 10 bases align to TRBD1. The germline gives CDR1 LNHNV, CDR2 YYDKDF (reference sequence). This CDR3 is built from 16 residues. V lost 6 bases to trimming and J lost 5 bases; unmatched junction nucleotides: 12. As DNA, the CDR3 is TGTGCCACCAGTGGGACGGGACAGGGGTTTCGGGAGACCCAGTACTTC. This sequence encodes CATSGTGQGFRETQYF.